Listed below are T cell receptor beta chains from one sample, sequenced in a study of early T cells in non-severe SARS-CoV-2 infection. Each CDR3 protein is one row after TCRdb ran MiXCR on the 5' RACE reads. This sample has tens of thousands of distinct CDR3 sequences; roughly 12% occur once, and the top ten carry 3.5% to 4.5%. Material: whole blood. Receptors were obtained from an adult who was a healthcare worker with PCR-confirmed SARS-CoV-2 infection or an uninfected control (not recorded which). CDR3s include the opening cysteine and the closing phenylalanine or tryptophan. A D gene is named only where the DNA matches it firmly. A clone size is listed for some rows: how often the clone was seen (once, few, many), or a class if it is expanded.

CDR3nt: TGCAGTGCTAGAGACGGACAGGGCCTCTCCTACGAGCAGTACTTC; CDR3aa: CSARDGQGLSYEQYF; abundance: few; v_gene: TRBV20-1; j_gene: TRBJ2-7; d_gene: TRBD1
CDR3nt: TGTGCCTGGAGACTAGCGGGAGCCTACAATGAGCAGTTCTTC; CDR3aa: CAWRLAGAYNEQFF; abundance: many; v_gene: TRBV30; j_gene: TRBJ2-1; d_gene: TRBD2
CDR3nt: TGTGCCAGTTTATCCACAGGGAGCTCCTACAATGAGCAGTTCTTC; CDR3aa: CASLSTGSSYNEQFF; abundance: -; v_gene: TRBV19; j_gene: TRBJ2-1; d_gene: -
CDR3nt: TGCGCCAGCAGCCGTGGACTAGCGGGAGATTCAACAGATACGCAGTATTTT; CDR3aa: CASSRGLAGDSTDTQYF; abundance: many; v_gene: TRBV5-1; j_gene: TRBJ2-3; d_gene: TRBD2
CDR3nt: TGTGCCAGCAGTATCACCCCAGGGCCCCTCCACTTT; CDR3aa: CASSITPGPLHF; abundance: -; v_gene: TRBV28; j_gene: TRBJ1-6; d_gene: -
CDR3nt: TGCGCCAGCAGTCAATCATTCGGGGTTTACACAGATACGCAGTATTTT; CDR3aa: CASSQSFGVYTDTQYF; abundance: few; v_gene: TRBV23-1; j_gene: TRBJ2-3; d_gene: -
CDR3nt: TGTGCCAGTACAAGGGGGCCTTACACCGGGGAGCTGTTTTTT; CDR3aa: CASTRGPYTGELFF; abundance: -; v_gene: TRBV19; j_gene: TRBJ2-2; d_gene: TRBD1
CDR3nt: TGTGCCAGCAGCCATTTGGGAGCATCGGCCAAAAACATTCAGTACTTC; CDR3aa: CASSHLGASAKNIQYF; abundance: -; v_gene: TRBV3-1; j_gene: TRBJ2-4; d_gene: -
CDR3nt: TGTGCCAGCAGCCCCCACGGCGGGAGTAGCTCCTACGAGCAGTACTTC; CDR3aa: CASSPHGGSSSYEQYF; abundance: few; v_gene: TRBV9; j_gene: TRBJ2-7; d_gene: TRBD2
CDR3nt: TGTGCCAGCAGTTTTGGACTAGCGGGAGCAAATGAGCAGTTCTTC; CDR3aa: CASSFGLAGANEQFF; abundance: -; v_gene: TRBV12-3/TRBV12-4; j_gene: TRBJ2-1; d_gene: TRBD2
CDR3nt: TGTGCCAGCAGTCTCGGGACTCAGCCCCAGCATTTT; CDR3aa: CASSLGTQPQHF; abundance: many; v_gene: TRBV28; j_gene: TRBJ1-5; d_gene: -
CDR3nt: TGTGCCAGCACCCTGGCGGGGGTGAACACTGAAGCTTTCTTT; CDR3aa: CASTLAGVNTEAFF; abundance: -; v_gene: TRBV6-1; j_gene: TRBJ1-1; d_gene: -
CDR3nt: TGCAGCGTTAGCCCGAACACCGGGGAGCTGTTTTTT; CDR3aa: CSVSPNTGELFF; abundance: few; v_gene: TRBV29-1; j_gene: TRBJ2-2; d_gene: -
CDR3nt: TGTGCCAGCAGTCTGAAGGCCGGGACAGTGCAGTACTTC; CDR3aa: CASSLKAGTVQYF; abundance: -; v_gene: TRBV27; j_gene: TRBJ2-7; d_gene: TRBD1
CDR3nt: TGTGCCAGCAACCTTAGAGACTCCGGAGGGGGCTACACCTTC; CDR3aa: CASNLRDSGGGYTF; abundance: few; v_gene: TRBV9; j_gene: TRBJ1-2; d_gene: -
CDR3nt: TGTGCCAGCTCAACTGGGACGGCTTGGACTGAAGCTTTCTTT; CDR3aa: CASSTGTAWTEAFF; abundance: -; v_gene: TRBV18; j_gene: TRBJ1-1; d_gene: -
CDR3nt: TGTGCCAGCAGTAAATCTCTAGCCAGACGGAATACTGAAGCTTTCTTT; CDR3aa: CASSKSLARRNTEAFF; abundance: -; v_gene: TRBV11-2; j_gene: TRBJ1-1; d_gene: -
CDR3nt: TGTGCCTGGAGTGTAAACGGGCGTGGGGGTCAGCCCCAGCATTTT; CDR3aa: CAWSVNGRGGQPQHF; abundance: many; v_gene: TRBV30; j_gene: TRBJ1-5; d_gene: -
CDR3nt: TGTGCCAGTAGAAACAGGGATGGAACTGAAGCTTTCTTT; CDR3aa: CASRNRDGTEAFF; abundance: few; v_gene: TRBV6-4; j_gene: TRBJ1-1; d_gene: -
CDR3nt: TGTGCCAGCAGCTCGACAGGGAAGAGAGGCAATCAGCCCCAGCATTTT; CDR3aa: CASSSTGKRGNQPQHF; abundance: -; v_gene: TRBV6-5; j_gene: TRBJ1-5; d_gene: TRBD1
CDR3nt: TGTGCCACCAGTGAAGGAGAGACCCAGTACTTC; CDR3aa: CATSEGETQYF; abundance: -; v_gene: TRBV24-1; j_gene: TRBJ2-5; d_gene: -
CDR3nt: TGTGCCAGCAGCGTAGGATACCAGGGAACGTCCTACGAGCAGTACTTC; CDR3aa: CASSVGYQGTSYEQYF; abundance: few; v_gene: TRBV9; j_gene: TRBJ2-7; d_gene: -
CDR3nt: TGTGCCAGCAGCCTACTAGGAGGAGAGCAGTTCTTC; CDR3aa: CASSLLGGEQFF; abundance: -; v_gene: TRBV7-6; j_gene: TRBJ2-1; d_gene: -
CDR3nt: TGTGCCAGCAGCGGGACTAGCGGGCAATGGTACGAGCAGTACTTC; CDR3aa: CASSGTSGQWYEQYF; abundance: few; v_gene: TRBV7-9; j_gene: TRBJ2-7; d_gene: TRBD2
CDR3nt: TGCAGTGCTAGAGTGGTGGGCACTGGGGCCTACGAGCAGTACTTC; CDR3aa: CSARVVGTGAYEQYF; abundance: many; v_gene: TRBV20-1; j_gene: TRBJ2-7; d_gene: -
CDR3nt: TGCAGCGTTGGTGATAGCGGGAAGGACGAGCAGTACTTC; CDR3aa: CSVGDSGKDEQYF; abundance: many; v_gene: TRBV29-1; j_gene: TRBJ2-7; d_gene: TRBD2
CDR3nt: TGTGCCAGCTCAGAGCAGGGGATGGGGAACACTGAAGCTTTCTTT; CDR3aa: CASSEQGMGNTEAFF; abundance: many; v_gene: TRBV18; j_gene: TRBJ1-1; d_gene: -
CDR3nt: TGTGCCAGCAGCCGACGGACTAGCGGGAGCGCCTACAATGAGCAGTTCTTC; CDR3aa: CASSRRTSGSAYNEQFF; abundance: many; v_gene: TRBV6-2/TRBV6-3; j_gene: TRBJ2-1; d_gene: TRBD2